This entry lists 16 T cell receptor beta chains sequenced from one sample in a study of blood T cell repertoires in COVID-19 (TCRdb year 2020). The method was the immunoSEQ multiplex PCR assay. As stored in TCRdb, this immuneACCESS dataset retains in-frame rearrangements with V and J assigned. A fraction of the clones does not appear; measured against another copy, unresolved V genes explain less than half of the discrepancy, and the remainder lacks a known reason. Across this sample there are nearly 60,000 clones, with approximately 81% seen only once. The top ten clones comprise approximately 4.5% of the sample. The sequencing input was peripheral blood. Receptors were obtained from a man aged 35 to 55 with active COVID-19.

The chain has TRBV5-6 and TRBJ2-5, with a tentative D call TRBD1 (6 bases). The CDR3 totals 16 residues. The ends were cut back, 0 bases at V and 5 bases at J, with 17 bases in the middle. The germline V gene encodes CDR1 SGHDT and CDR2 YYEEEE. In nucleotides, the CDR3 is TGTGCCAGCAGCTTGGGGCGACAGGCGTCCCGGGAGACCCAGTACTTC. It codes for CASSLGRQASRETQYF.

The chain combines TRBV27 with TRBJ2-1, with 9 bases lining up with TRBD2. The germline CDR1 and CDR2 sequences are MNHEY and SMNVEV (reference sequence). After removal of 5 bases from V and 4 bases from J, the junction contained 9 bases not matched to a gene. The CDR3 length is 16 residues. This CDR3 is CASSRVTSGLYNEQFF. DNA of the CDR3: TGTGCCAGCAGTCGAGTGACTAGCGGACTATACAATGAGCAGTTCTTC.

V and J are TRBV5-1 and TRBJ2-4; tentatively, D is TRBD2 (7 bases). Looked up from germline, CDR1 is SGHRS and CDR2 is YFSETQ. This CDR3 is built from 16 residues. With 0 bases removed from V and 11 bases from J, the gap between germline ends came to 21 bases. The CDR3 region has the DNA TGCGCCAGCAGCTTGGCCGGGGGGACAACGACAGACCTTCAGTACTTC. Its protein is CASSLAGGTTTDLQYF.

The V gene is TRBV2, the J gene TRBJ2-7; D is possibly TRBD2 (5 bases). The CDR3 length is 17 residues. Trimming pared 4 bases from V and 6 bases from J, leaving 25 bases between. CDR1 and CDR2 from the germline V gene are SNHLY and FYNNEI. CDR3 nucleotide sequence: TGTGCCAGCAGTGCGTTGGCTAGCATGATAGGTCCCGGCGAGCAGTACTTC. As protein: CASSALASMIGPGEQYF. The full variable domain, rest sourced from reference TRBV2 and TRBJ2-7, is EPEVTQTPSHQVTQMGQEVILRCVPISNHLYFYWYRQILGQKVEFLVSFYNNEISEKSEIFDDQFSVERPDGSNFTLKIRSTKLEDSAMYFCASSALASMIGPGEQYFGPGTRLTVT.

This chain connects TRBV9 to TRBJ1-2, with D perhaps matching TRBD1 (6 bases). This CDR3 has 14 amino acids. Germline V gives CDR1 SGDLS, CDR2 YYNGEE. V lost 4 bases to trimming and J lost 3 bases, with 13 bases between them. The CDR3 loop reads CASSPRTAYYGYTF. The CDR3 DNA follows: TGTGCCAGCAGCCCAAGGACAGCTTACTATGGCTACACCTTC.

The chain employs TRBV24-1 and TRBJ2-1, with 8 positions matching TRBD2. CDR1 is KGHDR and CDR2 is SFDVKD in the germline V gene. CDR3 length: 16 residues. V trimming: 5 bases; J trimming: 7 bases; junction bases outside the gene matches: 12. The CDR3 DNA sequence: TGTGCCACCAGTGTCCAGGGAGCGGGAGTTCGTAATGAGCAGTTCTTC. Translating it yields CATSVQGAGVRNEQFF.

The rearrangement joins TRBV5-1 to TRBJ2-6; 8 bases align to TRBD1. Germline-derived CDR1 and CDR2 are SGHRS and YFSETQ. This CDR3 is 16 amino acids long. The V segment lost 6 bases and the J segment 4 bases; nucleotides outside the gene matches: 9. The CDR3 DNA reads TGCGCCAGCATCGGACAGGGAGATGAGGGGGCCAACGTCCTGACTTTC. Its protein is CASIGQGDEGANVLTF.

The gene calls are TRBV27 and TRBJ2-1; maybe TRBD2 (6 bases). The CDR3 has 16 amino acids. With 7 bases removed from V and 5 bases from J, the gap between germline ends came to 21 bases. CDR1 is MNHEY, CDR2 SMNVEV, per germline (reference sequence). The CDR3: CASMNHVGTGNNEQFF. The DNA for the CDR3 is TGTGCCAGCATGAACCACGTAGGGACTGGGAACAATGAGCAGTTCTTC.

J is TRBJ2-2 and V is TRBV5-1, with 7 bases that match TRBD2. This CDR3 is built from 16 residues. The V gene's germline CDR1 is SGHRS and CDR2 YFSETQ. J gave up 1 base and V 0 bases, and 3 bases lay outside the gene matches. The CDR3 is CASSLGLAENTGELFF. CDR3 DNA sequence: TGCGCCAGCAGCTTGGGGCTAGCGGAGAACACCGGGGAGCTGTTTTTT.

This clone came up a few times. The chain uses TRBV6-6 and TRBJ1-1; 9 nucleotides line up with TRBD1. The germline V gene has CDR1 MNHNY and CDR2 SVGAGI (reference sequence). J lost 2 bases, V lost 5 bases, and 15 bases had no gene match. This CDR3 region has 18 residues. DNA of the CDR3: TGTGCCAGCAGTCCTGGGGACAGGGCGGTATTAAGTAACACTGAAGCTTTCTTT. This translates into CASSPGDRAVLSNTEAFF.

The chain joins TRBV6-1 to TRBJ1-4, with 8 bases identical to TRBD1. Unmatched junction bases numbered 2, after V lost 3 bases and J lost 5 bases. Germline assignment: CDR1 MNHNS and CDR2 SASEGT. The CDR3 is 14 amino acids. CDR3 loop: CASSDRGRNEKLFF. The CDR3 nucleotides are TGTGCCAGCAGTGACAGGGGGCGGAATGAAAAACTGTTTTTT.

This chain connects TRBV5-1 to TRBJ1-1; 8 nucleotides match TRBD1. Germline V gives CDR1 SGHRS, CDR2 YFSETQ. There are 14 residues in the CDR3. Trimming removed 4 bases from V and 1 base from J; junction bases left unmatched: 3. CDR3: CASSPGTGNTEAFF. The CDR3 coding sequence is TGCGCCAGCAGCCCCGGGACAGGGAACACTGAAGCTTTCTTT.

V usage is TRBV24-1 and J usage is TRBJ2-2; D gene ambiguous. Trimming took off 0 bases at V and 3 bases at J, with 4 bases between the two ends. CDR1 is KGHDR, CDR2 SFDVKD, per germline. CDR3 length: 14 residues. The CDR3 DNA is TGTGCCACCAGTGATTTGCGGGACACCGGGGAGCTGTTTTTT. This encodes CATSDLRDTGELFF.

V and J are TRBV30 and TRBJ2-3; D not certain. The ends were cut back, 0 bases at V and 5 bases at J, with 6 bases in the middle. The germline CDR1 and CDR2 sequences are GTSNPN and SVGIG (reference sequence). This CDR3 has 12 amino acids. Here the CDR3 reads CAWSVQRDTQYF. CDR3 DNA: TGTGCCTGGAGTGTACAGAGAGATACGCAGTATTTT.

V gene TRBV9 combines with J gene TRBJ2-1; 7 positions match TRBD2. The CDR3 is 17 amino acids. Germline trimming cut 3 bases from V and 3 bases from J; bases unmatched to any gene: 12. Germline values: CDR1 SGDLS, CDR2 YYNGEE. The CDR3 sequence: CASSAPLGRESYNEQFF. DNA for the CDR3: TGTGCCAGCAGCGCCCCCCTCGGGCGGGAGAGCTACAATGAGCAGTTCTTC.

This clone was picked up a small number of times. The chain has TRBV5-1 and TRBJ2-1, with 8 bases aligning to TRBD2. From germline, CDR1 is SGHRS and CDR2 YFSETQ. After removal of 2 bases from V and 11 bases from J, the junction contained 9 bases not matched to a gene. The CDR3 has 14 residues. The chain's CDR3 is CASSLLPTSAKQFF. The CDR3 bases are TGCGCCAGCAGCTTATTACCGACTAGCGCTAAGCAGTTCTTC. The entire variable domain, with the rest obtained from reference TRBV5-1 and TRBJ2-1, is as follows: KAGVTQTPRYLIKTRGQQVTLSCSPISGHRSVSWYQQTPGQGLQFLFEYFSETQRNKGNFPGRFSGRQFSNSRSEMNVSTLELGDSALYLCASSLLPTSAKQFFGPGTRLTVL.